The 20 T cell receptor beta chains in this list originate from one sample, sequenced in a study of blood T cell repertoires in COVID-19. Sequencing was performed with immunoSEQ multiplex PCR; in TCRdb, only in-frame clones are kept and a portion is missing. The profile shows 60,000 to 75,000 clones, 65% to 80% of them singletons. Material: peripheral blood. These receptor sequences come from a woman between 50 and 59 years old with acute or convalescent COVID-19.

This chain links TRBV10-3 with TRBJ1-2; no clear D gene. The V gene's germline CDR1 is ENHRY and CDR2 SYGVKD. Trimming pared 4 bases from V and 0 bases from J, leaving 9 bases between. The CDR3 loop spans 14 amino acids. CDR3 protein: CAISGGGANYGYTF. The CDR3 nucleotides read TGTGCCATCAGTGGCGGAGGTGCTAACTATGGCTACACCTTC.

The chain uses TRBV5-4 and TRBJ2-7, with 11 bases identical to TRBD2. CDR1 and CDR2 (germline): SGHNT, YYREEE (reference sequence). This CDR3 contains 15 residues. After removal of 1 base from V and 7 bases from J, the junction contained 7 bases not matched to a gene. The CDR3 DNA is TGTGCCAGCAGCTTGCGCACTAGCGGGAGTCTGGAGCAGTACTTC. Translating gives CASSLRTSGSLEQYF.

The gene calls are TRBV11-2 and TRBJ1-4; 9 nucleotides line up with TRBD1. V shed 7 bases, J shed 6 bases, and the junction held 9 bases outside the gene matches. Germline V gives CDR1 SGHAT, CDR2 FQNNGV. The CDR3 runs 15 residues. The CDR3 DNA is TGTGCCAGCACCAAGCCGTGGGACAGGGATGAAAAACTGTTTTTT. It encodes CASTKPWDRDEKLFF.

The genes are TRBV12-5 and TRBJ1-5; 8 bases are a match to TRBD1. Germline trimming cut 6 bases from V and 2 bases from J; bases unmatched to any gene: 6. Germline CDR1 reads LGHNT; CDR2 reads FRNRAP. This CDR3 region has 15 residues. CDR3 nucleotides: TGTGCTAGTGGCCAGGGGACAGGAGGCAATCAGCCCCAGCATTTT. It translates to CASGQGTGGNQPQHF.

This rearrangement joins TRBV6-5 to TRBJ2-7, with TRBD1 as a possible D gene (6 bases). Germline CDR1 MNHEY, CDR2 SVGAGI. The CDR3 contains 15 residues. V was trimmed by 5 bases and J by 3 bases, leaving 17 bases between them. Here the CDR3 DNA reads TGTGCCAGCAGTCTGGGACAAACGAAATACTACGAGCAGTACTTC. This encodes CASSLGQTKYYEQYF.

V usage is TRBV13 and J usage is TRBJ1-1; D remains ambiguous. Trimming shortened V by 7 bases and J by 1 base, and 13 bases separated the two germline ends. The CDR3 has 14 residues. Germline V gene data show CDR1 as PRHDT and CDR2 as FYEKMQ (reference sequence). DNA of the CDR3: TGTGCCAGCACCCCCCTGACTGAGAACACTGAAGCTTTCTTT. Its translation: CASTPLTENTEAFF.

The CDR3 coding sequence is TGTGCCTGGAGTGTACGTGGAGGGGCGAGAGAGACCCAGTACTTC. Translating gives CAWSVRGGARETQYF. The rearrangement uses TRBV30 and TRBJ2-5; TRBD2 might be the D (6 bases). The CDR3 totals 15 residues. The V end lost 0 bases, the J end lost 4 bases, and 15 bases lay between the germline ends. Per the germline V gene, CDR1 is GTSNPN and CDR2 is SVGIG (reference sequence).

This chain connects TRBV5-4 to TRBJ1-1; no clear D gene. Trimming took off 7 bases at V and 5 bases at J, with 12 bases between the two ends. The CDR3 is 12 amino acids. From germline, CDR1 is SGHNT and CDR2 YYREEE (reference sequence). The CDR3 region is CASRTGNTEAFF. The CDR3 coding sequence is TGTGCCAGCCGGACGGGAAATACTGAAGCTTTCTTT. Supplemented by reference TRBV5-4 and TRBJ1-1, the full variable domain reads ETGVTQSPTHLIKTRGQQVTLRCSSQSGHNTVSWYQQALGQGPQFIFQYYREEENGRGNFPPRFSGLQFPNYSSELNVNALELDDSALYLCASRTGNTEAFFGQGTRLTVV.

The chain employs TRBV19 and TRBJ1-5; D not certain. This CDR3 has 17 amino acids. Germline CDR1 is LNHDA and CDR2 is SQIVND (reference sequence). The V end lost 1 base, the J end lost 1 base, and 14 bases lay between the germline ends. CDR3: CASSIAGRAASNQPQHF. The CDR3 region has the DNA TGTGCCAGTAGTATAGCGGGAAGGGCGGCCAGCAATCAGCCCCAGCATTTT. The entire variable domain, with the rest obtained from reference TRBV19 and TRBJ1-5, is as follows: DGGITQSPKYLFRKEGQNVTLSCEQNLNHDAMYWYRQDPGQGLRLIYYSQIVNDFQKGDIAEGYSVSREKKESFPLTVTSAQKNPTAFYLCASSIAGRAASNQPQHFGDGTRLSIL.

The CDR3 protein is CASTLGLGANEKLFF. As DNA, the CDR3 is TGCGCCAGCACTCTCGGGTTGGGAGCTAATGAAAAACTGTTTTTT. J is TRBJ1-4 and V is TRBV23-1, with D unclear. Being an ORF, TRBV23-1 has a function that is uncertain. V lost 7 bases, J lost 3 bases, and 15 bases lay in between. CDR3 length equals 15 residues.

V and J are TRBV2 and TRBJ1-1, with TRBD1 matching over 8 bases. Germline V CDR1 and CDR2: SNHLY, FYNNEI. There are 15 residues in the CDR3. V shed 4 bases and J 6 bases; nucleotides not matched to a gene: 10. Here the CDR3 reads CASSAKTGDLPEAFF. CDR3 DNA: TGTGCCAGCAGTGCAAAGACAGGGGACTTGCCTGAAGCTTTCTTT.

This clone was seen a few times. This chain connects TRBV6-5 to TRBJ2-1, with 9 bases identical to TRBD2. CDR1 and CDR2 from the germline V gene are MNHEY and SVGAGI. This CDR3 contains 13 residues. V was pared by 7 bases and J by 8 bases, with 6 bases of the junction left unmatched. The CDR3 loop is CASKREVGDEQFF. The DNA for the CDR3 is TGTGCCAGCAAGCGGGAGGTCGGTGATGAGCAGTTCTTC.

This chain connects TRBV11-3 to TRBJ2-5; 12 bases align to TRBD1. This CDR3 contains 15 residues. Germline CDR1 reads SGHNT; CDR2 reads YENEEA. The junction had 4 bases not matched to a gene; V was cut back by 3 bases and J by 5 bases. The CDR3 nucleotides are TGTGCCAGCAGCTTGGGGACAGGGGGCGTTGAGACCCAGTACTTC. Its protein is CASSLGTGGVETQYF.

The gene calls are TRBV6-5 and TRBJ2-7; 8 bases match TRBD2. CDR1 is MNHEY and CDR2 is SVGAGI in the germline V gene. J gave up 3 bases and V 4 bases, and 8 bases lay outside the gene matches. The CDR3 spans 15 residues. The CDR3, as DNA: TGTGCCAGCAGTTTCCTTGGCGGGAGGTACTACGAGCAGTACTTC. It yields the protein CASSFLGGRYYEQYF.

This sequence joins TRBV4-1 and TRBJ1-2; 9 bases match TRBD1. Germline assignment: CDR1 MGHRA and CDR2 YSYEKL. V lost 1 base and J lost 3; bases outside the gene matches: 3. The CDR3 runs 15 residues. CDR3 loop: CASSQGTGAHYGYTF. As DNA, the CDR3 is TGCGCCAGCAGCCAAGGGACAGGGGCTCACTATGGCTACACCTTC.

The J gene is TRBJ1-4, the V gene TRBV28; perhaps TRBD1 as D (5 bases). The CDR3 is 15 amino acids. Per the germline V gene, CDR1 is MDHEN and CDR2 is SYDVKM. V was pared by 9 bases and J by 0 bases, with 14 bases between. CDR3 in DNA: TGTGCCAGTGGGGGAGGGGACGCAACTAATGAAAAACTGTTTTTT. Translating gives CASGGGDATNEKLFF.

The sample holds many counts of this clone. The V gene is TRBV6-2 or TRBV6-3, the J gene TRBJ2-7; D unresolved. The CDR3 spans 11 residues. V lost 2 bases to trimming and J lost 7 bases, with 6 bases between them. Germline V gene data show CDR1 as MNHEY and CDR2 as SVGEGT. CDR3: CASSYPEEQYF. The CDR3 DNA follows: TGTGCCAGCAGTTACCCAGAAGAGCAGTACTTC.

The V and J genes are TRBV28 and TRBJ2-7; D perhaps matches TRBD1 (5 bases). The germline gives CDR1 MDHEN, CDR2 SYDVKM. This CDR3 contains 11 residues. V lost 6 bases to trimming and J lost 6 bases, with 9 bases between them. The CDR3 spells CASSSRAEQYF. Here the CDR3 DNA reads TGTGCCAGCAGCTCCAGGGCCGAGCAGTACTTC.

The CDR3, as DNA: TGTGCCAGCAGCTTAGGAGACAGGGTCGATGAGCAGTTCTTC. Amino acids: CASSLGDRVDEQFF. The chain employs TRBV11-2 and TRBJ2-1, with 7 positions matching TRBD1. This CDR3 contains 14 residues. V gave up 1 base and J gave up 8 bases; unmatched junction bases: 5. The germline gives CDR1 SGHAT, CDR2 FQNNGV. Complete variable domain (other parts from reference TRBV11-2 and TRBJ2-1): EAGVAQSPRYKIIEKRQSVAFWCNPISGHATLYWYQQILGQGPKLLIQFQNNGVVDDSQLPKDRFSAERLKGVDSTLKIQPAKLEDSAVYLCASSLGDRVDEQFFGPGTRLTVL.

A single count supports this clone. The rearrangement joins TRBV5-1 to TRBJ2-5; D not resolved. The V end lost 0 bases, the J end lost 4 bases, and 7 bases lay between the germline ends. The CDR3 runs to 13 residues. Germline assignment: CDR1 SGHRS and CDR2 YFSETQ. The CDR3 region has the DNA TGCGCCAGCAGCTTGGACAGTCTAGAGACCCAGTACTTC. This codes for CASSLDSLETQYF. The full variable domain, completed using reference TRBV5-1 and TRBJ2-5, is KAGVTQTPRYLIKTRGQQVTLSCSPISGHRSVSWYQQTPGQGLQFLFEYFSETQRNKGNFPGRFSGRQFSNSRSEMNVSTLELGDSALYLCASSLDSLETQYFGPGTRLLVL.